The rows below give T cell receptor beta chains drawn from one sample of a study of blood T cell repertoires in COVID-19. Assay used: immunoSEQ multiplex PCR; TCRdb lists only in-frame clones, some missing. This sample carries about 140,000 clones, about 87% of them seen once, and the ten largest clones take roughly a tenth. Sequencing was performed on peripheral blood. The receptor source for this set is a man between 60 and 75 years old with active or convalescent COVID-19. CDR3s include the opening cysteine and the closing phenylalanine or tryptophan.

J | V | CDR3
TRBJ1-1 | TRBV9 | CASSAGLTNTEAFF
TRBJ1-5 | TRBV3-1/TRBV3-2 | CASSQEGLNQPQHF
TRBJ2-3 | TRBV5-1 | CASSLAGQSTDTQYF
TRBJ2-1 | TRBV7-9 | CASSSVPSGRYEQFF
TRBJ1-4 | TRBV9 | CASSVGGNIGEKLFF
TRBJ1-1 | TRBV28 | CASSLSGQGRTATEAFF
TRBJ2-3 | TRBV6-4 | CASRTSGAADTQYF
TRBJ2-3 | TRBV6-1 | CASSEGVHRGSGQYF
TRBJ2-1 | TRBV19 | CASSARSGGQGHNEQFF
TRBJ2-1 | TRBV6-6 | CASSDSGRAHNEQFF
TRBJ1-4 | TRBV12-3/TRBV12-4 | CASVPRDDEKLFF
TRBJ2-2 | TRBV4-3 | CASSQSLVLTGELFF
TRBJ1-1 | TRBV27 | CASSNGQENTEAFF
TRBJ1-4 | TRBV13 | CASSLGRAGEKLFF
TRBJ2-1 | TRBV4-2 | CASSQDSGGPGRNEQFF
TRBJ1-5 | TRBV7-6 | CASSFKPRDTSNQPQHF
TRBJ1-5 | TRBV6-5 | CASSYESDDQPQHF
TRBJ2-3 | TRBV6-5 | CASSDPGTGGYTQYF
TRBJ1-1 | TRBV5-4 | CASSGGRGNTEAFF
TRBJ1-2 | TRBV28 | CASSLTGPAGYTF
TRBJ1-4 | TRBV4-1 | CASSQFQRNEKLFF
TRBJ2-5 | TRBV29-1 | CSARAGGYQETQYF
TRBJ2-7 | TRBV2 | CASRVVVTGEQYF
TRBJ1-5 | TRBV7-9 | CASSRTGGDQPQHF
TRBJ1-2 | TRBV2 | CASSARGDYGYTF
TRBJ2-7 | TRBV10-3 | CAISATQGRQQYF
TRBJ1-5 | TRBV10-3 | CAISEGAQPQHF
TRBJ1-1 | TRBV16 | CASSPRLGRSNTEAFF
TRBJ1-3 | TRBV3-1/TRBV3-2 | CASSQAGLSGNTIYF
TRBJ1-1 | TRBV5-4 | CASRSGAATEAFF
TRBJ2-1 | TRBV6-5 | CASTPTAYNEQFF
TRBJ1-2 | TRBV7-9 | CASRAGVGYTF
TRBJ1-5 | TRBV15 | CATSRVQSNQPQHF
TRBJ2-5 | TRBV6-5 | CASLTGARKTQYF
TRBJ1-5 | TRBV29-1 | CSVAGGLGNQPQHF
TRBJ2-7 | TRBV5-1 | CASSFLSGSYEQYF
TRBJ2-1 | TRBV3-1/TRBV3-2 | CASSQGQGAVNEQFF
TRBJ2-7 | TRBV6-5 | CASRMDRARYEQYF
TRBJ1-4 | TRBV7-9 | CASTDRFNEKLFF
TRBJ2-7 | TRBV7-6 | CASSHPRGSTYEQYF
TRBJ1-3 | TRBV18 | CASSPPGAGNTIYF
TRBJ1-5 | TRBV28 | CASSSLGLNQPQHF
TRBJ2-3 | TRBV15 | CATSTGTDTQYF
TRBJ1-2 | TRBV5-6 | CASSLSVGTASNYGYTF
TRBJ2-2 | TRBV18 | CASSLRLAVRNGELFF
TRBJ2-3 | TRBV10-2 | CASSDNRGDTQYF
TRBJ2-1 | TRBV5-4 | CASSLAGGAGEQFF
TRBJ1-1 | TRBV5-5 | CASSLGLLNTEAFF
TRBJ2-1 | TRBV14 | CASSLVGSYNEQFF
TRBJ2-6 | TRBV11-3 | CASSSTGISSGANVLTF
TRBJ2-7 | TRBV29-1 | CSVEIVDEQYF
TRBJ1-5 | TRBV5-5 | CASSRTGQGAQPQHF
TRBJ2-6 | TRBV7-2 | CASSLRSSGRSGANVLTF
TRBJ2-2 | TRBV6-5 | CASKGGARVTGELFF
TRBJ1-5 | TRBV27 | CASSLKQSNQPQHF
TRBJ2-2 | TRBV7-3 | CASSSTSVGGELFF
TRBJ1-1 | TRBV5-4 | CASSLDPGGHTEAFF
TRBJ2-7 | TRBV6-1 | CASKTRDISSYEQYF
TRBJ2-3 | TRBV24-1 | CATSEPGQRTDTQYF
TRBJ1-1 | TRBV7-9 | CASSLTGHSNTEAFF